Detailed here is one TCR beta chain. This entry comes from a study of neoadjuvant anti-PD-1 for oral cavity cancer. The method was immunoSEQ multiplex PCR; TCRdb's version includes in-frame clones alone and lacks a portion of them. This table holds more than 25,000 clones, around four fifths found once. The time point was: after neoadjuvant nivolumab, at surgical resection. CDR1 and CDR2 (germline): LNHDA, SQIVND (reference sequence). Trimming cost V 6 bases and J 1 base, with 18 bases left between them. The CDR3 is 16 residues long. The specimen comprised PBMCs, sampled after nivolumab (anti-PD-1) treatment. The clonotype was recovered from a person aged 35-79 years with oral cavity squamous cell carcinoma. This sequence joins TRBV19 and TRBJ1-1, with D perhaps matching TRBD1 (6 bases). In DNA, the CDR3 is TGTGCCAGTAGCGCCGGGACACCCGGAGGGAACACTGAAGCTTTCTTT. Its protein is CASSAGTPGGNTEAFF. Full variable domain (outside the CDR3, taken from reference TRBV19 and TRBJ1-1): DGGITQSPKYLFRKEGQNVTLSCEQNLNHDAMYWYRQDPGQGLRLIYYSQIVNDFQKGDIAEGYSVSREKKESFPLTVTSAQKNPTAFYLCASSAGTPGGNTEAFFGQGTRLTVV.